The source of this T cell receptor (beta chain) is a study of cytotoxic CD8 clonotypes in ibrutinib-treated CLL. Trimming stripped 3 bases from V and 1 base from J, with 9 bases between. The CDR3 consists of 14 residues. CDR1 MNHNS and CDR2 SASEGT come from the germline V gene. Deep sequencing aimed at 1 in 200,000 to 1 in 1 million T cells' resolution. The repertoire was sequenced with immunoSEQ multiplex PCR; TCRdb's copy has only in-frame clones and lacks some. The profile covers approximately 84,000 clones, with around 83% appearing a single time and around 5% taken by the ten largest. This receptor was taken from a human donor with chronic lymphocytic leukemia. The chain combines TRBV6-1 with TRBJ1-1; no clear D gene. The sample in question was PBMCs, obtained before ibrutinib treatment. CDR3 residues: CASSERFTNTEAFF. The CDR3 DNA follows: TGTGCCAGCAGTGAGAGATTTACGAACACTGAAGCTTTCTTT.